Below, 9 T cell receptor beta chains from the same sample are listed, as sequenced in a study of vaccination effects on CD4 cells after COVID-19. Expansion of antigen-specific CD4+ T cells with viral peptide pools was carried out by the ViraFEST assay before sequencing. Culturing for roughly 10 days preceded CD4+ T cell isolation. Subjects were given two BNT162b2 or mRNA-1273 vaccine doses. Antigen specificity for these receptors is unknown. Only in-frame clones appear in the TCRdb table, and some are missing; sequencing was by immunoSEQ multiplex PCR. The sample includes around 81,000 clones, roughly 73% of them seen just once. This specimen was CD4+ T cells from PBMCs cultured with HCoV-OC43 spike peptides, taken after COVID-19 vaccination. The subset denotes: HCoV-OC43 spike overlapping peptide pool stimulation. These receptors were obtained from a human donor who received a COVID-19 vaccine.

The chain carries TRBV6-2 or TRBV6-3 and TRBJ2-7; 9 bases map to TRBD2. Germline assignment: CDR1 MNHEY and CDR2 SVGEGT. Unmatched junction bases numbered 7, after V lost 2 bases and J lost 2 bases. The CDR3 is made up of 16 amino acids. Written as DNA, the CDR3 is TGTGCCAGCAGTTACGGTAGCGGGGGTAGCCCCTACGAGCAGTACGTC. This codes for CASSYGSGGSPYEQYV.

V and J are TRBV6-5 and TRBJ2-4; the D gene is possibly TRBD2 (6 bases). Germline values: CDR1 MNHEY, CDR2 SVGAGI. This CDR3 is 14 amino acids long. V was cut by 0 bases and J by 7 bases, with 10 bases left in between. The CDR3 protein is CASSYSRGTNIQYF. The DNA for the CDR3 is TGTGCCAGCAGTTACTCACGGGGGACGAACATTCAGTACTTC.

The chain combines TRBV6-5 with TRBJ1-4, with 7 bases fitting TRBD1. The CDR3 has 14 residues. Germline assignment: CDR1 MNHEY and CDR2 SVGAGI. The junction had 9 bases not matched to a gene; V was cut back by 6 bases and J by 8 bases. CDR3 loop: CASRRDSIQEKLFF. Written as DNA, the CDR3 is TGTGCCAGCAGGAGGGACAGTATTCAGGAAAAACTGTTTTTT.

This clone has just one count. The chain carries TRBV6-5 and TRBJ1-2; no reliable D call. The germline gives CDR1 MNHEY, CDR2 SVGAGI. V was pared by 6 bases and J by 0 bases, with 5 bases between. The CDR3 loop spans 12 amino acids. Here the CDR3 reads CASRPANYGYTF. CDR3 nucleotides: TGTGCCAGCAGACCCGCTAACTATGGCTACACCTTC.

DNA for the CDR3: TGTGCCAGCAGCTTAGGAGGGGGCTCTGGGGAGACCCAGTACTTC. It specifies CASSLGGGSGETQYF. The genes are TRBV7-2 and TRBJ2-5; 7 positions agree with TRBD1. Germline V gene lookup returns CDR1 SGHTA and CDR2 FQGNSA. J was trimmed by 5 bases and V by 1 base; bases with no gene match: 7. CDR3 length: 15 residues.

This clone was detected a few times. V gene TRBV27 combines with J gene TRBJ1-5; D is unresolved. The V gene's germline CDR1 is MNHEY and CDR2 SMNVEV (reference sequence). Trimming stripped 8 bases from V and 7 bases from J, with 6 bases between. The CDR3 spans 10 residues. CDR3 nucleotide sequence: TGTGCCAGCCTGTTCCAGCCCCAGCATTTT. Translation: CASLFQPQHF.

V gene TRBV12-3 or TRBV12-4 combines with J gene TRBJ2-2; no reliable D call. V gave up 3 bases and J gave up 7 bases, with 3 bases separating them. The CDR3 spans 11 residues. CDR3 DNA: TGTGCCAGCAGTTTCTTCGGGGAGCTGTTTTTT. Translating it yields CASSFFGELFF.

This sequence joins TRBV24-1 and TRBJ2-5, with D possibly called TRBD1 or TRBD2 (5 bases each). Germline loops: CDR1 KGHDR, CDR2 SFDVKD. This CDR3 region has 14 residues. Trimming pared 7 bases from V and 7 bases from J, leaving 18 bases between. In DNA form, the CDR3 reads TGTGCCACCAGCTCGGGACGCATCCGGGGGACCCAGTACTTC. Its protein product is CATSSGRIRGTQYF.

The chain employs TRBV18 and TRBJ2-2; D is perhaps TRBD1 or TRBD2 (6 bases each). This CDR3 contains 14 residues. In germline, CDR1 is KGHSH, CDR2 LQKENI. V shed 1 base and J shed 6 bases, with 9 bases lying between them. The chain's CDR3 is CASSPQGGSGELFF. For the CDR3, the DNA is TGTGCCAGCTCACCACAGGGGGGATCCGGGGAGCTGTTTTTT.